The T cell receptor beta chain under discussion was sequenced for a study of blood T cell repertoires in COVID-19. About the study: There were acute and convalescent COVID-19 samples, and they came from the United States, Italy and Spain. Sample material is recorded as cDNA or gDNA derived from T cells, B-cell-depleted T cells, or PBMCs.

TCRdb's copy holds only in-frame clones and misses some; the assay was immunoSEQ multiplex PCR. The data contain around 95,000 clones, roughly 85% of them singletons. Germline-derived CDR1 and CDR2 are GTSNPN and SVGIG (reference sequence). Trimming took 1 base from V and 15 from J; bases not matched to a gene: 11. This CDR3 is built from 14 residues. The chain employs TRBV30 and TRBJ2-1; TRBD2 agrees at 11 bases. This receptor was obtained from a man aged 65 to 85 with active or convalescent COVID-19. Sample: peripheral blood. The CDR3, as DNA: TGTGCCTGGAGTGCATTAGGGGTAGCGGGGGGGCCGTTCTTC. This sequence encodes CAWSALGVAGGPFF.